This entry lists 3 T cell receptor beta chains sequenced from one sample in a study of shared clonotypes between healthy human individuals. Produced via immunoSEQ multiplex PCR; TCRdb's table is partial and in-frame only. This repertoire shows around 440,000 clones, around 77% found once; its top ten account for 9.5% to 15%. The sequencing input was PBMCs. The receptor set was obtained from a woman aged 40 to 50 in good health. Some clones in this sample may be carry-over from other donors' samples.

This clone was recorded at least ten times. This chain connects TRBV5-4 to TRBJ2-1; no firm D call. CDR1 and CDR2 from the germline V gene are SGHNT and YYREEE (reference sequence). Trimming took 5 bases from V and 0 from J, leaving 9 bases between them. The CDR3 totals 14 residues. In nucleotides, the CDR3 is TGTGCCAGCAGAACTGAGAGCTCCTACAATGAGCAGTTCTTC. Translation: CASRTESSYNEQFF.

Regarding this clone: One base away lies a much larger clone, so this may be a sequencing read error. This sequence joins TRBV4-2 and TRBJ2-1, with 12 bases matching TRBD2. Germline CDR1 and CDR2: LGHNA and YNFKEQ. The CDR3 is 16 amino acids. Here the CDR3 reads CAGSLLTSGSYNEQFF. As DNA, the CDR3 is TGTGCCGGCAGCCTCTTGACTAGCGGGAGCTACAATGAGCAGTTCTTC.

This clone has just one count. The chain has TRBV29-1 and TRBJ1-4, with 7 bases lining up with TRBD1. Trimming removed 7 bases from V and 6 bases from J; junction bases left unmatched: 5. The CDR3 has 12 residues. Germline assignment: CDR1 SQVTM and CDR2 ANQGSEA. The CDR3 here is CSADTGDEKLFF. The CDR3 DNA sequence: TGCAGCGCTGATACAGGGGATGAAAAACTGTTTTTT.